The 5 T cell receptor beta chains presented below share a single source sample, sequenced in a study of cytomegalovirus exposure and HLA in healthy donors. Sequencing used immunoSEQ multiplex PCR; TCRdb keeps in-frame clones, though not all of them. The sample includes about 64,000 clones, 85% to 95% of them seen just once. The sample taken for sequencing was PBMCs. The receptors come from a woman aged 18-29 years in good health and CMV-seropositive.

The chain recombines TRBV21-1 with TRBJ2-7; the table gives TRBD1 as D, unverified against the DNA. TRBV21-1 is flagged as a pseudogene. The CDR3 extends over 15 amino acids. DNA of the CDR3: TGTGCCAGCAGCAAGACAGGGGGCGGTATCTACGAGCAGTACTTC. The encoded protein is CASSKTGGGIYEQYF.

The chain links TRBV27 to TRBJ1-3; unclear D gene. CDR1 is MNHEY, CDR2 SMNVEV, per germline (reference sequence). The CDR3 loop spans 15 amino acids. V dropped 6 bases and J dropped 4 bases, with 16 bases sitting between them. The CDR3, as DNA: TGTGCCAGCAGCCCTTGGTCAGGAACGGGAAACACCATATATTTT. It translates to CASSPWSGTGNTIYF.

The chain recombines TRBV19 with TRBJ2-7; 11 nucleotides match TRBD2. The CDR3 has 16 residues. Germline V gene lookup returns CDR1 LNHDA and CDR2 SQIVND (reference sequence). V dropped 6 bases and J dropped 3; count of bases not matched to a gene: 10. CDR3 sequence: CASRGLAGGGVYEQYF. CDR3 coding DNA: TGTGCCAGTAGAGGGCTAGCGGGAGGAGGTGTCTACGAGCAGTACTTC.

The chain recombines TRBV28 with TRBJ1-5, with D uncertain. The CDR3 covers 13 residues. V was pared by 5 bases and J by 9 bases, with 14 bases between. Germline V gene data show CDR1 as MDHEN and CDR2 as SYDVKM. CDR3 nucleotides: TGTGCCAGCAGTCCAATAGCGGGTGGGCCCCAGCATTTT. It codes for CASSPIAGGPQHF.

The chain links TRBV6-8 to TRBJ1-6; TRBD1 might be the D (6 bases). CDR3 length: 16 amino acids. The V end lost 10 bases, the J end lost 8 bases, and 24 bases lay between the germline ends. Germline V gives CDR1 MNHGY, CDR2 SAAAGT. CDR3: CATLRGDPGGHSPLHF. CDR3 coding DNA: TGTGCCACCCTCCGGGGGGATCCCGGGGGCCATTCACCCCTCCACTTT.